This passage covers 10 T cell receptor beta chains from one sample sequenced in a study of PD-1 blockade in classical Hodgkin lymphoma. The table came from immunoSEQ multiplex PCR; TCRdb's copy has only in-frame clones and leaves some out. The repertoire consists of tens of thousands of clones, with around four fifths occurring once and the leading ten covering about 16%. Documented time point: cycle 4 day 1 (C4D1), after more than five weeks of nivolumab. No patient escaped relapse after autologous stem cell transplantation, and brentuximab vedotin exposure varied. The sequenced sample was peripheral blood mononuclear cells (PBMCs), obtained before the fourth cycle of nivolumab. These TCRs come from a human donor with classical Hodgkin lymphoma.

The chain couples TRBV27 to TRBJ2-1; TRBD2 matches 10 bases. CDR3 size: 16 residues. V lost 4 bases and J lost 0; bases outside the gene matches: 3. CDR1 is MNHEY, CDR2 SMNVEV, per germline (reference sequence). As DNA, the CDR3 is TGTGCCAGCAGTTCCCCTAGCGGGAGCTCCTACAATGAGCAGTTCTTC. Its protein is CASSSPSGSSYNEQFF.

The chain combines TRBV6-1 with TRBJ1-5, with a weak D call TRBD1 (5 bases). Trimming took off 4 bases at V and 6 bases at J, with 13 bases between the two ends. This CDR3 has 14 amino acids. CDR1 MNHNS and CDR2 SASEGT come from the germline V gene. CDR3: CASSGRVESQPQHF. The CDR3 DNA reads as TGTGCCAGCAGTGGCAGGGTGGAGAGTCAGCCCCAGCATTTT.

This clone is medium-sized. The genes are TRBV19 and TRBJ2-6, with a possible D match to TRBD1 (6 bases). The CDR3 totals 16 residues. Germline V gene lookup returns CDR1 LNHDA and CDR2 SQIVND (reference sequence). Trimming shortened V by 7 bases and J by 0 bases, and 13 bases separated the two germline ends. The CDR3 bases are TGTGCCAGTAATAAACAGGGTTTCTCTGGGGCCAACGTCCTGACTTTC. Translated, it gives CASNKQGFSGANVLTF.

This chain joins TRBV9 and TRBJ1-1; a weak D match, TRBD1 (5 bases). V was cut by 3 bases and J by 1 base, with 13 bases left in between. In germline, CDR1 is SGDLS, CDR2 YYNGEE. There are 15 residues in the CDR3. CDR3 bases: TGTGCCAGCAGCGCTCCGGCGGGGGGGAACACTGAAGCTTTCTTT. Encoded protein: CASSAPAGGNTEAFF.

A single count supports this clone. This sequence joins TRBV5-4 and TRBJ2-3, with D unclear. Trimming stripped 4 bases from V and 6 bases from J, with 12 bases between. This CDR3 has 13 residues. Germline CDR1 is SGHNT and CDR2 is YYREEE (reference sequence). The CDR3 protein is CASSEIPSDTQYF. Here the CDR3 DNA reads TGTGCCAGCAGCGAGATACCGTCGGATACGCAGTATTTT.

The chain's CDR3 is CASSSTGTGQETQYF. The CDR3 DNA follows: TGTGCCAGCTCATCGACCGGGACAGGACAAGAGACCCAGTACTTC. This rearrangement joins TRBV18 to TRBJ2-5, with 8 bases fitting TRBD1. The CDR3 spans 15 residues. CDR1 is KGHSH, CDR2 LQKENI, per germline. Trimming at V came to 5 bases and at J to 2 bases, leaving 7 bases not matched to a gene. Based on the CDR3 plus reference TRBV18 and TRBJ2-5, the full variable domain is NAGVMQNPRHLVRRRGQEARLRCSPMKGHSHVYWYRQLPEEGLKFMVYLQKENIIDESGMPKERFSAEFPKEGPSILRIQQVVRGDSAAYFCASSSTGTGQETQYFGPGTRLLVL.

This clone was detected only once. This sequence joins TRBV6-6 and TRBJ2-1; TRBD2 matches 9 bases. This CDR3 has 15 residues. V lost 5 bases and J lost 3; bases outside the gene matches: 5. Germline V lookup: CDR1 MNHNY, CDR2 SVGAGI (reference sequence). The CDR3 DNA reads TGTGCCAGCAGTATCCTAGCGGGACTCTACAATGAGCAGTTCTTC. Encoded protein: CASSILAGLYNEQFF.

The chain is built from TRBV14 and TRBJ2-3, with a possible D match to TRBD2 (5 bases). The germline V gene encodes CDR1 SGHDN and CDR2 FVKESK. This CDR3 region has 15 residues. V shed 1 base and J shed 3 bases, with 11 bases lying between them. CDR3 amino acids: CASSQGGVGTDTQYF. CDR3 nucleotide sequence: TGTGCCAGCAGCCAAGGGGGAGTAGGTACAGATACGCAGTATTTT.

This chain links TRBV6-6 with TRBJ1-5; a possible D gene is TRBD1 (6 bases). The CDR3 runs 16 residues. Trimming pared 6 bases from V and 2 bases from J, leaving 17 bases between. CDR1 and CDR2 (germline): MNHNY, SVGAGI (reference sequence). The CDR3 coding sequence is TGTGCCAGCAGATCAAATACAGGGACCGGCAATCAGCCCCAGCATTTT. Its translation: CASRSNTGTGNQPQHF.

This chain's CDR3 is CASSAVGTQYF. The DNA for the CDR3 is TGTGCCAGCAGTGCCGTGGGGACCCAGTACTTC. This chain links TRBV6-1 with TRBJ2-5; the D is unclear. Germline V gene sequence: CDR1 MNHNS, CDR2 SASEGT. The CDR3 length is 11 residues. The ends were cut back, 4 bases at V and 7 bases at J, with 7 bases in the middle.